A single T cell receptor beta chain is shown here with its context. The target antigen is unknown. Trimming left V 5 bases short and J 1 base short, with 9 bases between. The CDR3 length is 13 residues. Germline V gene data show CDR1 as SGHRS and CDR2 as YFSETQ. The data are from a study of cytomegalovirus exposure and HLA in healthy donors. Study observations and caveats: Available immune exposure information was restricted to CMV serostatus only. Later work found most CMV-associated TCR beta chains apparently HLA-restricted. The Asian-associated ancestry cluster reportedly had fewer N-insertions than the 666-donor mean in a later analysis.

In the PCR, 60 Vbeta and 13 Jbeta primers were used. Using immunoSEQ multiplex PCR, the repertoire was profiled, and TCRdb retains in-frame clones only, with some absent. The sample lists roughly 100,000 clones; about 79% were seen once. The chain combines TRBV5-1 with TRBJ1-1; no clear D gene. The sequencing input was PBMCs. The receptor was derived from a male donor in good health and CMV-seropositive. The DNA of the CDR3 is TGCGCCAGCAGGTTCGAGAGGAACACTGAAGCTTTCTTT. It yields the protein CASRFERNTEAFF.